The 9 T cell receptor beta chains given below trace back to one sample, sequenced in a study of cytomegalovirus exposure and HLA in healthy donors. The PCR contained 60 Vbeta and 13 Jbeta primers. Only in-frame clones appear in the TCRdb table, and some are missing; sequencing was by immunoSEQ multiplex PCR. The table includes under 200,000 clones, 79% detected once. Specimen: PBMCs. These receptors all come from a male donor in good health and CMV-seropositive.

This chain's CDR3 is CASSLAAMDTGAQYF. CDR3 nucleotide sequence: TGTGCCAGCAGCTTGGCCGCCATGGACACAGGGGCCCAGTACTTC. The rearrangement joins TRBV5-4 to TRBJ2-5, with 7 bases lining up with TRBD1. This CDR3 has 15 amino acids. The V gene's germline CDR1 is SGHNT and CDR2 YYREEE (reference sequence). V trimming: 0 bases; J trimming: 9 bases; junction bases outside the gene matches: 11.

This clone showed up just once. The CDR3 loop is CASSRARDSANEQFF. CDR3 sequence (DNA): TGTGCCAGCAGCCGAGCCCGGGATAGCGCCAATGAGCAGTTCTTC. J is TRBJ2-1 and V is TRBV7-2; maybe TRBD2 (5 bases). This CDR3 contains 15 residues. V lost 5 bases, J lost 6 bases, and 17 bases lay in between. Germline V gene data show CDR1 as SGHTA and CDR2 as FQGNSA.

The chain joins TRBV7-3 to TRBJ2-7, with TRBD2 matching over 13 bases. The germline CDR1 and CDR2 sequences are SGHTA and FQGTGA. The CDR3 spans 16 residues. Trimming took 5 bases from V and 4 from J; bases not matched to a gene: 8. For the CDR3, the DNA is TGTGCCAGCAGCGAGTACGGGACTAGCGGGATTTACGAGCAGTACTTC. Its translation is CASSEYGTSGIYEQYF. The variable domain in full, completed from reference TRBV7-3 and TRBJ2-7, reads GAGVSQTPSNKVTEKGKYVELRCDPISGHTALYWYRQSLGQGPEFLIYFQGTGAADDSGLPNDRFFAVRPEGSVSTLKIQRTERGDSAVYLCASSEYGTSGIYEQYFGPGTRLTVT.

V usage is TRBV21-1 and J usage is TRBJ2-2; the D call of TRBD2 is as the table states it, not checked on the DNA. TRBV21-1 is labeled a pseudogene. The CDR3 runs to 16 residues. CDR3 DNA sequence: TGTGCCAGCCCAGTCTATAGCGACGCGAACACCGGGGAGCTGTTTTTT. Its translation: CASPVYSDANTGELFF.

The gene calls are TRBV7-7 and TRBJ2-3, with D unclear. Per germline, CDR1 SSHAT and CDR2 FNYEAQ (reference sequence). V lost 3 bases and J lost 1, with 5 bases in between. This CDR3 spans 13 amino acids. CDR3: CASSFTGTDTQYF. The CDR3 DNA reads TGTGCCAGCAGCTTTACAGGCACAGATACGCAGTATTTT.

The chain recombines TRBV25-1 with TRBJ2-7, with D maybe TRBD1 (6 bases). V shed 0 bases and J shed 6 bases, with 9 bases lying between them. The germline gives CDR1 MGHDK, CDR2 SYGVNS. This CDR3 has 13 amino acids. CDR3 in DNA: TGTGCCAGCAGTGAATATAGAGGGGGCGAGCAGTACTTC. It yields the protein CASSEYRGGEQYF.

The rearrangement joins TRBV5-4 to TRBJ2-1; TRBD1 aligns across 7 bases. With 3 bases clipped from V and 5 bases from J, the junction kept 17 bases outside the gene matches. Germline V gene sequence: CDR1 SGHNT, CDR2 YYREEE (reference sequence). The CDR3 extends over 18 amino acids. CDR3 in DNA: TGTGCCAGCAGCTCCTATGGAACCGGGACAGAGAACCACAATGAGCAGTTCTTC. Residues: CASSSYGTGTENHNEQFF.

V usage is TRBV19 and J usage is TRBJ1-5, with TRBD1 as a possible D gene (6 bases). Germline CDR1 LNHDA, CDR2 SQIVND (reference sequence). This CDR3 has 17 amino acids. V dropped 5 bases and J dropped 4 bases, with 21 bases sitting between them. The CDR3 sequence is CASSPGTNSDPNQPQHF. The CDR3 region has the DNA TGTGCCAGTAGTCCAGGGACAAATTCGGATCCTAATCAGCCCCAGCATTTT.

V usage is TRBV6-1 and J usage is TRBJ1-1; 8 positions match TRBD1. V was pared by 0 bases and J by 2 bases, with 14 bases of the junction left unmatched. Per germline, CDR1 MNHNS and CDR2 SASEGT. The CDR3 contains 19 residues. CDR3 sequence: CASSEAWGQAHGPNTEAFF. DNA of the CDR3: TGTGCCAGCAGTGAAGCTTGGGGACAGGCGCACGGACCTAACACTGAAGCTTTCTTT.